The clone carrying this T cell receptor (beta chain) turned up a few times. The sample originates from a study of patients and donors after allogeneic stem cell transplantation. The V end lost 6 bases, the J end lost 0 bases, and 14 bases lay between the germline ends. CDR1 SGHDT and CDR2 YYEEEE come from the germline V gene. There are 15 residues in the CDR3. MiXCR, applied by TCRdb to the RT-PCR reads, yields one record per CDR3 protein. This table has approximately 410,000 distinct CDR3 sequences, 16% appearing once. This clonotype originated in a human donor who was either an allogeneic HSCT recipient or a stem cell or donor lymphocyte infusion donor (not recorded which). It is not recorded whose cells these are; they may come from a transplant donor. Material for sequencing was blood, either unsorted or a sorted T cell fraction (not recorded which). This chain uses TRBV5-6 with TRBJ2-3; D gene unclear. DNA of the CDR3: TGTGCCAGCATCGGATGGGGATCAAGCACAGATACGCAGTATTTT. It translates to CASIGWGSSTDTQYF.